This entry is about one T cell receptor beta chain. The data were taken from a study of cytomegalovirus exposure and HLA in healthy donors. The CDR3 has 15 amino acids. Germline V gene lookup returns CDR1 SGHNT and CDR2 YENEEA. J was trimmed by 2 bases and V by 6 bases; bases with no gene match: 9. PCR involved 60 Vbeta and 13 Jbeta primers. Method: immunoSEQ multiplex PCR; TCRdb's copy keeps in-frame clones and lacks some. In the table there are fewer than 200,000 clones, under 90% of which are singletons. The receptor comes from a male donor in good health and CMV-seronegative. The V gene is TRBV11-3, the J gene TRBJ2-5; TRBD2 matches at 7 bases. Sequences were obtained from PBMCs. The CDR3 nucleotides read TGTGCCAGCAGTCAAGCGGGGCAACGGCAAGAGACCCAGTACTTC. Its translation: CASSQAGQRQETQYF. The full variable domain, its missing parts supplied by reference TRBV11-3 and TRBJ2-5, is EAGVVQSPRYKIIEKKQPVAFWCNPISGHNTLYWYLQNLGQGPELLIRYENEEAVDDSQLPKDRFSAERLKGVDSTLKIQPAELGDSAVYLCASSQAGQRQETQYFGPGTRLLVL.